This T cell receptor (beta chain) was sequenced in a study of beta chain features in type 1 diabetes. The V gene end was trimmed by 5 bases and the J gene end by 8 bases; junction bases not matched to a gene: 8. CDR1 is MNHNY, CDR2 SVGAGI, per germline (reference sequence). The CDR3 runs 14 residues. This clone showed up just a few times. Reverse transcription of all isolated RNA meant that expressed TCRB transcripts were sequenced. Sequenced by immunoSEQ multiplex PCR; TCRdb stores in-frame clones only, minus some. The sample consists of 300,000 to 400,000 clones, less than 10% of them appearing once.

The V call is TRBV6-6, the J call TRBJ1-4, with TRBD1 matching 7 bases. The receptor was isolated from a woman aged 18-29 years in good health. Sequencing was performed on central memory CD4+ T cells from blood. The CDR3 protein is CASSPSGTVEKLFF. CDR3 nucleotides: TGTGCCAGCAGTCCCTCAGGGACAGTCGAAAAACTGTTTTTT.